The clone carrying this T cell receptor beta chain occurred a few times. Its antigen is still unknown. This entry belongs to a study of cytomegalovirus exposure and HLA in healthy donors. Study-level points and caveats: An analysis that came later showed most CMV-associated TCR beta chains appearing HLA-restricted. DRB1 had the most TCR associations and HLA-C the fewest, a later analysis found, with rates varying by HLA locus.

PCR involved 60 Vbeta and 13 Jbeta primers. Under the authors' procedure: Later, an analysis found about 83 million unique TCR beta chains, and approximately 10 million of these were shared. Repertoires were generated with immunoSEQ multiplex PCR, while TCRdb's copy carries only in-frame clones and drops some. The V and J calls and the clone size are those of that table, but D and trimming were determined from the DNA. The sample lists around 99,000 clones; 76% were seen once. Sequencing was done on a sample of PBMCs. This TCR derives from a man younger than 30 in good health and CMV-seronegative.

In DNA form, the CDR3 reads TGTGCCAGCAGCTTGGATACAGGGCTCAAGTACGAGCAGTACTTC. It specifies CASSLDTGLKYEQYF. The chain links TRBV5-6 to TRBJ2-7; D is possibly TRBD1 (6 bases). The CDR3 has 15 amino acids. Trimming took off 0 bases at V and 4 bases at J, with 14 bases between the two ends. Germline CDR1 and CDR2: SGHDT and YYEEEE.